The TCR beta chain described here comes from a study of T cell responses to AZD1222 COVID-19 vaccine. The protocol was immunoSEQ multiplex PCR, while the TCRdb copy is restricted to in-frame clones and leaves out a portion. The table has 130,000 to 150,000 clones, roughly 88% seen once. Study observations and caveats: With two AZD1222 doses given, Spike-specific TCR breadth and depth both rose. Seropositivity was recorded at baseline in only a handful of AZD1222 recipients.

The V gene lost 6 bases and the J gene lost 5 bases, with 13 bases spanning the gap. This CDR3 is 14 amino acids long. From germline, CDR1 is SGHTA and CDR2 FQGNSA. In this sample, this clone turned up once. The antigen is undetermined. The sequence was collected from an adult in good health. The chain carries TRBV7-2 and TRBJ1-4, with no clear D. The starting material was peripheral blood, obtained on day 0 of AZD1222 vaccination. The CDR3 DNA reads TGTGCCAGCAGTAGGAGAGGTCGGAATGAAAAACTGTTTTTT. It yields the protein CASSRRGRNEKLFF. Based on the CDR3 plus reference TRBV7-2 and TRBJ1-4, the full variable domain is GAGVSQSPSNKVTEKGKDVELRCDPISGHTALYWYRQSLGQGLEFLIYFQGNSAPDKSGLPSDRFSAERTGGSVSTLTIQRTQQEDSAVYLCASSRRGRNEKLFFGSGTQLSVL.